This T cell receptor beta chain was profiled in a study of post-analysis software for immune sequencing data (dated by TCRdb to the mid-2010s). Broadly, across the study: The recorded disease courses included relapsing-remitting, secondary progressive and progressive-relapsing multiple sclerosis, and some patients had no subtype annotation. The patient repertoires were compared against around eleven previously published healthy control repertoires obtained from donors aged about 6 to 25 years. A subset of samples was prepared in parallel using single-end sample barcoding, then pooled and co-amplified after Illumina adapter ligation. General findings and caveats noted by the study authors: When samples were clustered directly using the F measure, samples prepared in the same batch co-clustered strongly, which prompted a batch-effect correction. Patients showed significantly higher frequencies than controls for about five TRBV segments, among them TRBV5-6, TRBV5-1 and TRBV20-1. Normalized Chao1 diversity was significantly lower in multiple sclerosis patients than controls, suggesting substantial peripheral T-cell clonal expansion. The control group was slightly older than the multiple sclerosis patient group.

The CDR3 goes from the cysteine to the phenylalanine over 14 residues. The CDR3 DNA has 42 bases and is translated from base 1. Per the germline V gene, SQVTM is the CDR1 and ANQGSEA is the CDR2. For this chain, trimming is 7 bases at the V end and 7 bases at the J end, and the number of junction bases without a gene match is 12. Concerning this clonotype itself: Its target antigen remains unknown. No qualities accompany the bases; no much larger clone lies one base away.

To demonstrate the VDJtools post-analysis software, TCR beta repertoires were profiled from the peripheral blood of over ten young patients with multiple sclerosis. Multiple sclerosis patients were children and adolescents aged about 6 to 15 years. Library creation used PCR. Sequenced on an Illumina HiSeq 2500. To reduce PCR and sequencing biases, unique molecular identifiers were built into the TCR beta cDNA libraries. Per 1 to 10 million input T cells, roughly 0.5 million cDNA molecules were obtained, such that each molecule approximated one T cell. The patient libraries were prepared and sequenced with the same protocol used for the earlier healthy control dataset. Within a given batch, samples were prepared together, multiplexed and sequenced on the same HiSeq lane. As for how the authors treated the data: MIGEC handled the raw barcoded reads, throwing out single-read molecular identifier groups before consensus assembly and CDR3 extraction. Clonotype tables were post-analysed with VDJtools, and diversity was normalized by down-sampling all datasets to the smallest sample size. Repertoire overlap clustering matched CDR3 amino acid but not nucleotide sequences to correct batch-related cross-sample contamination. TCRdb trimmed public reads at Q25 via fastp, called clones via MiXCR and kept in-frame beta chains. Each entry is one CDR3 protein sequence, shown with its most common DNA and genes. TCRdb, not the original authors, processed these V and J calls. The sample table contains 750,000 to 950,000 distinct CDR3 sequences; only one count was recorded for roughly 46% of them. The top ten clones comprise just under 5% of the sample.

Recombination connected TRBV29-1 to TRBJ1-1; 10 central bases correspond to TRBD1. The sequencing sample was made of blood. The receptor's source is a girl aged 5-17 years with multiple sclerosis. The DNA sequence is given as TGCAGCGGCACCCGGGACAGGGGCCGATATGAAGCTTTCTTT. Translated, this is CSGTRDRGRYEAFF.